A single TCR beta chain is shown here with its context. The sample belongs to a study of blood T cell repertoires in COVID-19. The overall study: In each case, the material was cDNA or gDNA derived from T cells, B-cell-depleted T cells, or PBMCs.

Original handling: Nucleated cell counts were estimated from reference gene primer amplification. The table came from immunoSEQ multiplex PCR; TCRdb's copy has only in-frame clones and leaves some out. V and J calls and clone size are as listed in that table; D and trimming were resolved from the DNA. The table shows roughly 350,000 clones, with roughly 90% occurring only once. Patients of the Seattle cohort, enrolled during active infection, were followed longitudinally. Germline trimming cut 2 bases from V and 2 bases from J; bases unmatched to any gene: 3. The CDR3 runs to 16 residues. The V gene's germline CDR1 is WSHSY and CDR2 SAAADI.

Sequenced: peripheral blood. The chain recombines TRBV10-2 with TRBJ1-5; 10 bases match TRBD1. The clonotype was recovered from a woman between 65 and 79 years old with COVID-19, enrolled during active disease. Here the CDR3 reads CASSEAGQGRNQPQHF. The CDR3 nucleotides are TGCGCCAGCAGTGAGGCGGGACAGGGGCGCAATCAGCCCCAGCATTTT.